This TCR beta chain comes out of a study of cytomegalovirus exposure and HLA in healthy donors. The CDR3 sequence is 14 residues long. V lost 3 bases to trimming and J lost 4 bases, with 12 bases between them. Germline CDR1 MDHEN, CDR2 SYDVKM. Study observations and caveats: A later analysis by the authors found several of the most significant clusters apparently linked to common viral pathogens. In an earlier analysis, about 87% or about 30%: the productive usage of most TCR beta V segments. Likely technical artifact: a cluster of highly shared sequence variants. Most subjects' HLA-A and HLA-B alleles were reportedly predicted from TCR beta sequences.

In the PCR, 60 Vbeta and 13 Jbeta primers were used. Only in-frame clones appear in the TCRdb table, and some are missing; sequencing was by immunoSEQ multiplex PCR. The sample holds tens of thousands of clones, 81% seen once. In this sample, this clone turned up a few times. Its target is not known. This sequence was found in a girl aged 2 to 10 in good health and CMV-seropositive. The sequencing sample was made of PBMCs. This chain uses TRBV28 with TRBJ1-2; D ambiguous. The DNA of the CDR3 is TGTGCCAGCAGTTTTCCCCAGCGGGCCTATGGCTACACCTTC. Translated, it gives CASSFPQRAYGYTF.